This T cell receptor (beta chain) was captured in a study of early T cells in non-severe SARS-CoV-2 infection. Looking at the study overall: The input, bulk RNA from unsorted whole blood, was sequenced, and chains were unpaired. Study-level results: Matching results from VDJdb favored anti-spike CD8 responses, leaving private and CD4 specificities undetected.

Worth noting for this clonotype: As yet, its antigen is unknown.

The J segment lost 3 bases and the V segment lost 2 bases, leaving 6 bases of the junction unmatched. Germline CDR1 is SGHRS and CDR2 is YFSETQ. The CDR3 length is 15 residues. Unique molecular identifiers were attached to individual cDNA molecules. MiXCR, run by TCRdb on the 5' RACE reads, gives a single entry per CDR3 protein. The sample yields 70,000 to 75,000 distinct CDR3 sequences, roughly 12% seen once. This receptor was taken from an adult who was a healthcare worker with PCR-confirmed SARS-CoV-2 infection or an uninfected control (not recorded which). The sequenced sample was whole blood. The chain couples TRBV5-1 to TRBJ2-3; 7 bases are shared with TRBD2. The CDR3 loop reads CASSFIPSGTDTQYF. CDR3 DNA: TGCGCCAGCAGCTTCATACCTAGCGGAACAGATACGCAGTATTTT. The full variable domain, rest sourced from reference TRBV5-1 and TRBJ2-3, is KAGVTQTPRYLIKTRGQQVTLSCSPISGHRSVSWYQQTPGQGLQFLFEYFSETQRNKGNFPGRFSGRQFSNSRSEMNVSTLELGDSALYLCASSFIPSGTDTQYFGPGTRLTVL.